Each of the 26 T cell receptor beta chains below was sequenced from the same sample in a study of control samples from healthy donors and cancer patients. The table came from immunoSEQ multiplex PCR; TCRdb's copy has only in-frame clones and leaves some out. In the table there are around 100,000 clones, roughly 92% of which are singletons. Source material: blood. These receptors all stem from a human donor in good health. The donor label of this sample is uncertain.

The rearrangement uses TRBV18 and TRBJ2-3; 9 bases agree with TRBD1. Germline V CDR1 and CDR2: KGHSH, LQKENI. Trimming took 2 bases from V and 4 from J; bases not matched to a gene: 16. The CDR3 loop spans 19 amino acids. The CDR3 DNA follows: TGTGCCAGCTCACCAAGGTTTGTAGGCGGGACAGGGAGTGCAGATACGCAGTATTTT. As protein: CASSPRFVGGTGSADTQYF.

V usage is TRBV14 and J usage is TRBJ1-1; 9 positions agree with TRBD1. With V trimmed by 3 bases and J by 5 bases, 4 bases remained unmatched. The CDR3 is 14 amino acids. Germline V gene lookup returns CDR1 SGHDN and CDR2 FVKESK. In nucleotides, the CDR3 is TGTGCCAGCAGCCAGGGACAGGGTTGGACTGAAGCTTTCTTT. Translation: CASSQGQGWTEAFF.

The J gene is TRBJ2-2, the V gene TRBV6-1, with D hard to call. Germline V gene data show CDR1 as MNHNS and CDR2 as SASEGT. Between the trimmed V and J ends, which lost 6 bases and 7 bases, there was a span of 12 bases. The CDR3 has 13 amino acids. The CDR3 DNA follows: TGTGCCAGCAGGGCGAGAGGAATCGGGGAGCTGTTTTTT. Translated, it gives CASRARGIGELFF.

The chain recombines TRBV24-1 with TRBJ1-1, with TRBD1 as a possible D gene (6 bases). The V gene lost 1 base and the J gene lost 5 bases, with 7 bases spanning the gap. CDR1 is KGHDR and CDR2 is SFDVKD in the germline V gene. There are 13 residues in the CDR3. CDR3 bases: TGTGCCACCAGTGATTTAGGGGGGACTGAAGCTTTCTTT. Translated: CATSDLGGTEAFF.

This clone came up once. J is TRBJ2-1 and V is TRBV12-5, with D possibly matching TRBD2 (5 bases). V was shortened by 0 bases and J by 4 bases, with 16 bases between the two germline ends. Germline assignment: CDR1 LGHNT and CDR2 FRNRAP. CDR3 length: 17 amino acids. CDR3 residues: CASGLVLSGGGYNEQFF. Written as DNA, the CDR3 is TGTGCTAGTGGTTTGGTATTAAGCGGTGGAGGATACAATGAGCAGTTCTTC.

This clone was counted a single time. V is TRBV25-1 and J is TRBJ1-6, with D possibly TRBD1 on 5 matching bases. Trimming took off 2 bases at V and 7 bases at J, with 9 bases between the two ends. Germline V CDR1 and CDR2: MGHDK, SYGVNS. The CDR3 runs 14 residues. Here the CDR3 DNA reads TGTGCCAGCAGTGAAAGGGGTGGGAATTCACCCCTCCACTTT. It codes for CASSERGGNSPLHF.

This clone was observed once. The rearrangement links TRBV4-3 to TRBJ1-2; D remains unclear. With 3 bases removed from V and 4 bases from J, the gap between germline ends came to 12 bases. Germline CDR1 LGHNA, CDR2 YSLEER. This CDR3 comprises 14 residues. The CDR3 DNA reads as TGCGCCAGCAGCCATGTGGAACAAGGCTATGGCTACACCTTC. This codes for CASSHVEQGYGYTF.

This chain uses TRBV4-1 with TRBJ2-3, with D tentatively TRBD1 (6 bases). Trimming removed 4 bases at V and 2 bases at J, with 19 bases between. The CDR3 spans 17 residues. CDR1 is MGHRA, CDR2 YSYEKL, per germline. The CDR3 region is CASSLLWGQGFTDTQYF. The CDR3 coding sequence is TGCGCCAGCAGCCTCCTCTGGGGCCAGGGGTTCACAGATACGCAGTATTTT.

The chain couples TRBV19 to TRBJ2-3; D not resolved. This CDR3 contains 15 residues. Trimming cost V 4 bases and J 3 bases, with 14 bases left between them. Germline V gene sequence: CDR1 LNHDA, CDR2 SQIVND (reference sequence). DNA for the CDR3: TGTGCCAGTAGTAGGGTGGCCAGAGGTACAGATACGCAGTATTTT. It specifies CASSRVARGTDTQYF. The variable domain in full, with the rest retrieved from reference TRBV19 and TRBJ2-3, is DGGITQSPKYLFRKEGQNVTLSCEQNLNHDAMYWYRQDPGQGLRLIYYSQIVNDFQKGDIAEGYSVSREKKESFPLTVTSAQKNPTAFYLCASSRVARGTDTQYFGPGTRLTVL.

V gene TRBV7-9 combines with J gene TRBJ2-5, with D tentatively TRBD1 (6 bases). CDR3 length: 15 amino acids. V was cut by 4 bases and J by 5 bases, with 17 bases left in between. CDR1 is SEHNR and CDR2 is FQNEAQ in the germline V gene (reference sequence). The chain's CDR3 is CASSSTGASGETQYF. The CDR3 DNA reads TGTGCCAGCAGCTCGACAGGTGCCAGTGGCGAGACCCAGTACTTC. The variable domain in full, completed from reference TRBV7-9 and TRBJ2-5, reads DTGVSQNPRHKITKRGQNVTFRCDPISEHNRLYWYRQTLGQGPEFLTYFQNEAQLEKSRLLSDRFSAERPKGSFSTLEIQRTEQGDSAMYLCASSSTGASGETQYFGPGTRLLVL.

The gene calls are TRBV5-1 and TRBJ2-1; 11 bases are shared with TRBD2. J lost 2 bases, V lost 0 bases, and 19 bases had no gene match. This CDR3 comprises 22 residues. Germline CDR1 is SGHRS and CDR2 is YFSETQ. This CDR3 is CASSLAVASGGPQDSPYNEQFF. CDR3 nucleotides: TGCGCCAGCAGCTTGGCCGTAGCTAGCGGGGGGCCTCAGGACTCACCCTACAATGAGCAGTTCTTC. Variable domain in full (rest from reference TRBV5-1 and TRBJ2-1): KAGVTQTPRYLIKTRGQQVTLSCSPISGHRSVSWYQQTPGQGLQFLFEYFSETQRNKGNFPGRFSGRQFSNSRSEMNVSTLELGDSALYLCASSLAVASGGPQDSPYNEQFFGPGTRLTVL.

Here the CDR3 DNA reads TGTGCCAGCTCACCAGCCAGGGGCTACGAGCAGTACGTC. Translating it yields CASSPARGYEQYV. This chain connects TRBV18 to TRBJ2-7; TRBD1 might be the D (6 bases). The CDR3 covers 13 residues. Germline CDR1 is KGHSH and CDR2 is LQKENI. V was cut by 2 bases and J by 3 bases, with 8 bases left in between.

This clone was counted once. Other DNA sequences in the sample encode the same CDR3. The chain couples TRBV5-1 to TRBJ1-4; D is uncertain. CDR3 length: 14 amino acids. The V end was cut by 0 bases, the J end by 2 bases, with 5 bases between. Germline assignment: CDR1 SGHRS and CDR2 YFSETQ. CDR3 loop: CASSLGGTNEKLFF. The CDR3 DNA reads TGCGCCAGCAGCTTGGGAGGGACTAATGAAAAACTGTTTTTT. Full variable domain (rest looked up from reference TRBV5-1 and TRBJ1-4): KAGVTQTPRYLIKTRGQQVTLSCSPISGHRSVSWYQQTPGQGLQFLFEYFSETQRNKGNFPGRFSGRQFSNSRSEMNVSTLELGDSALYLCASSLGGTNEKLFFGSGTQLSVL.

The chain carries TRBV11-3 and TRBJ2-1; D ambiguous. CDR1 is SGHNT, CDR2 YENEEA, per germline. CDR3 length equals 13 residues. With 4 bases removed from V and 3 bases from J, the gap between germline ends came to 7 bases. CDR3 in DNA: TGTGCCAGCAGCTCTGGTGACTACAATGAGCAGTTCTTC. Its translation: CASSSGDYNEQFF. Supplemented by reference TRBV11-3 and TRBJ2-1, the full variable domain reads EAGVVQSPRYKIIEKKQPVAFWCNPISGHNTLYWYLQNLGQGPELLIRYENEEAVDDSQLPKDRFSAERLKGVDSTLKIQPAELGDSAVYLCASSSGDYNEQFFGPGTRLTVL.

The V call is TRBV5-1, the J call TRBJ2-7; the D gene is possibly TRBD1 (5 bases). CDR3 length equals 13 residues. Trimming stripped 0 bases from V and 9 bases from J, with 13 bases between. Germline CDR1 and CDR2: SGHRS and YFSETQ. The chain's CDR3 is CASSLDRSGGQYF. DNA for the CDR3: TGCGCCAGCAGCTTGGACAGGTCCGGCGGGCAGTACTTC.

The chain uses TRBV6-4 and TRBJ2-5; perhaps TRBD2 as D (6 bases). The V end was cut by 4 bases, the J end by 1 base, with 13 bases between. The germline gives CDR1 MRHNA, CDR2 SNTAGT. CDR3 length: 15 amino acids. The CDR3, as DNA: TGTGCCAGCAGTGTTACCGCGGGACCCCAAGAGACCCAGTACTTC. The encoded protein is CASSVTAGPQETQYF.

Here the CDR3 reads CATSDPGRGNEKLFF. CDR3 DNA sequence: TGTGCCACCAGTGATCCAGGGAGGGGGAATGAAAAACTGTTTTTT. V and J are TRBV24-1 and TRBJ1-4; perhaps TRBD1 as D (6 bases). CDR1 and CDR2 from the germline V gene are KGHDR and SFDVKD. Trimming pared 3 bases from V and 5 bases from J, leaving 12 bases between. CDR3 length equals 15 residues.

As to this clone: At one end the junction does not follow the germline gene, possibly because of a read error. The chain joins TRBV30 to TRBJ2-1, with a possible D match to TRBD1 (5 bases). CDR1 is GTSNPN, CDR2 SVGIG, per germline (reference sequence). This CDR3 is built from 13 residues. CDR3 nucleotide sequence: TGTGCCTGGAGTGAACAATCAAGGGGTAGAACCGTCTTC. The encoded protein is CAWSEQSRGRTVF.

The V gene is TRBV6-6, the J gene TRBJ2-2, with 9 bases identical to TRBD2. Per germline, CDR1 MNHNY and CDR2 SVGAGI (reference sequence). With V trimmed by 2 bases and J by 4 bases, 5 bases remained unmatched. CDR3 length: 16 amino acids. CDR3 DNA sequence: TGTGCCAGCAGTTACGCGCGGGGGGGTGGCACCGGGGAGCTGTTTTTT. The encoded protein is CASSYARGGGTGELFF.

This chain links TRBV5-6 with TRBJ2-4; TRBD1 aligns across 10 bases. The CDR3 covers 15 residues. V shed 0 bases, J shed 8 bases, and the junction held 5 bases outside the gene matches. Per the germline V gene, CDR1 is SGHDT and CDR2 is YYEEEE. DNA of the CDR3: TGTGCCAGCAGCTTGGGGGACAGGGGTTGGGACATTCAGTACTTC. Protein sequence: CASSLGDRGWDIQYF.

This chain's CDR3 is CASSESGDQPQHF. The CDR3 DNA is TGTGCCAGCAGTGAATCAGGGGATCAGCCCCAGCATTTT. This chain joins TRBV6-1 and TRBJ1-5; D may be TRBD1 (6 bases). The CDR3 is 13 residues long. Trimming took off 2 bases at V and 5 bases at J, with 7 bases between the two ends. Germline assignment: CDR1 MNHNS and CDR2 SASEGT.

The CDR3 here is CASSRVGLGDTEAFF. In nucleotides, the CDR3 is TGTGCCAGCAGTCGGGTAGGTCTGGGTGACACTGAAGCTTTCTTT. The V and J genes are TRBV7-2 and TRBJ1-1; D call uncertain. This CDR3 is 15 amino acids long. Germline CDR1 is SGHTA and CDR2 is FQGNSA. The V gene lost 6 bases and the J gene lost 3 bases, with 17 bases spanning the gap.

The chain joins TRBV5-1 to TRBJ1-6; 7 bases agree with TRBD1. V trimming: 4 bases; J trimming: 5 bases; junction bases outside the gene matches: 12. The CDR3 runs to 17 residues. Germline V lookup: CDR1 SGHRS, CDR2 YFSETQ. CDR3 coding DNA: TGCGCCAGCAGCCCCGGGGGACAGCGCTGGGATAATTCACCCCTCCACTTT. Translating it yields CASSPGGQRWDNSPLHF.

This chain links TRBV30 with TRBJ2-7; 7 nucleotides match TRBD1. V shed 1 base and J 1 base; nucleotides not matched to a gene: 7. The CDR3 consists of 15 residues. Germline V gives CDR1 GTSNPN, CDR2 SVGIG (reference sequence). As DNA, the CDR3 is TGTGCCTGGAGTGACACGACAGGGTTGTCCTACGAGCAGTACTTC. Protein product: CAWSDTTGLSYEQYF.

The gene calls are TRBV30 and TRBJ2-2; 10 nucleotides match TRBD1. Germline V gene sequence: CDR1 GTSNPN, CDR2 SVGIG (reference sequence). V lost 3 bases to trimming and J lost 7 bases; unmatched junction nucleotides: 5. The CDR3 sequence is 14 residues long. The DNA of the CDR3 is TGTGCCTGGAGCACGGGACAGGGGCTCGGGGAGCTGTTTTTT. Its translation: CAWSTGQGLGELFF.

The gene calls are TRBV3-1 (or the pseudogene TRBV3-2) and TRBJ2-7; D call uncertain. V lost 1 base and J lost 6, with 10 bases in between. This CDR3 is 13 amino acids long. CDR1 and CDR2 (germline): LGHDT, YNNKEL (reference sequence). The CDR3 coding sequence is TGTGCCAGCAGCCAAGGTGGAACTGGCGAGCAGTACTTC. Amino acid sequence: CASSQGGTGEQYF.